This section outlines one T cell receptor beta chain sequence together with its context. Its antigen is not identified. The data were obtained in a study of T cell repertoires in cytomegalovirus infection. Study information: Well-studied HLA-B-restricted CMV epitopes were used in the study alongside recently identified HLA-C-restricted ones. CMV infection together with matching HLA type was indicated by public TCR beta signatures.

Trimming removed 3 bases from V and 4 bases from J, with 12 bases in between. Per the germline V gene, CDR1 is MGHRA and CDR2 is YSYEKL. The CDR3 loop spans 14 amino acids. TCRdb independently ran MiXCR on the reads; one entry per CDR3 protein. This sample has 250,000 to 300,000 distinct CDR3 sequences, with around 20% found just once. Study-level findings and limits: Ex vivo responses were dominated by HLA-C-restricted CMV-specific TCR beta clonotypes.

The clonotype comes from a human donor in good health (CMV status not recorded). Some clones in this sample may be carry-over from other donors' samples. The chain uses TRBV4-1 and TRBJ1-2; D not certain. The input for sequencing was cultured PBMCs, taken from culture after CMV antigen stimulation. The CDR3 DNA reads TGCGCCAGCAGCCATATGTCCGGTCCCTATGGCTACACCTTC. It yields the protein CASSHMSGPYGYTF.